This T cell receptor (beta chain) was obtained from a study of Ad26.COV2.S vaccination and SARS-CoV-2 variants (dated by TCRdb to the early 2020s). Study-level background: Vaccine-arm donors were drawn from COV1001, a multicentre, randomized, double-blind, placebo-controlled phase I-IIa trial of Ad26.COV2.S in healthy adults. Ad26.COV2.S was administered intramuscularly at 5 x 10^10 or 1 x 10^11 viral particles, either as a single shot or as two shots given 56 days apart. TCRbeta repertoire sequencing served as the tool for gauging how specific and how broad the SARS-CoV-2-reactive T cell receptors were following Ad26.COV2.S vaccination. The TCR-sequenced set comprised around 30 samples: some 20 Ad26.COV2.S vaccine recipients, 5 placebo recipients and 8 SARS-CoV-2 convalescent individuals. Trial participants were randomized into five groups of five, in which low-dose or high-dose Ad26.COV2.S was given once or twice, or placebo was given on both occasions. Throughout the experiments and outcome assessment, investigators stayed blinded to trial group allocation.

Here is what the overall study found, with its caveats: Vaccine and placebo recipients had similar non-spike TCR breadth, a finding consistent with the vaccine containing only spike. After vaccination, substantial breadth of spike-specific CD8+ and CD4+ T cell responses was reported. Comparing responses between vaccine doses or regimens was not something the study was powered to do. Ad26.COV2.S recipients had higher spike-specific TCR breadth than placebo recipients (P = 0.0014). According to the authors, total T cell responses may have been underestimated by the TCR breadth and depth analyses.

Trimming removed 2 bases from V and 0 bases from J; the gene matches leave 2 bases unexplained. The CDR3 has 15 amino acids, counting the end cysteine and phenylalanine. CDR3 DNA is the only sequence kept; it has 45 bases, read in frame from the first base. CDR1 is given as SGDLS and CDR2 as YYNGEE, both from the germline V gene. TCRbeta CDR3 regions were sequenced with the immunoSEQ Assay. After extraction, genomic DNA underwent amplification by bias-controlled multiplex PCR, followed by high-throughput sequencing. Regarding the original processing steps: To quantify the absolute abundance of every unique TCRbeta CDR3 region, sequences were collapsed and filtered. T cell fraction was estimated by normalizing TCRbeta template counts to usable DNA, which was measured by amplifying reference genes present in all nucleated cells. Repertoire TCRs were annotated as SARS-CoV-2-specific when V gene, CDR3 amino acid sequence and J gene were exactly matched to a known reactive TCR set. The reference SARS-CoV-2 TCR set was derived from MIRA and filtered for enrichment in COVID-19-positive ImmuneCODE repertoires, a step that removed public or cross-reactive TCRs. Based on the MIRA antigens, annotated TCRs were further analysed at the level of specific ORF or position within ORF. Breadth was defined as annotated unique rearrangements over total unique productive rearrangements; depth was the summed frequency of those rearrangements. Two-sided Wilcoxon rank-sum tests were used to compare TCR breadth between groups. The source is immuneACCESS, and TCRdb retained only in-frame sequences with V and J called. Part of the clones is not carried over; for the studies checked, unresolved V genes explain less than half of this, and the remainder is unexplained. Clonal size and the V and J genes are those of that table, whereas D and trimming came from the DNA. The sample table holds approximately 480,000 clones, of which around 88% were seen once. Around 13% of the sample comes from the top ten.

With respect to this clone: No antigen is known for it. No clone much larger than this one lies a single base away; base qualities are absent.

The intended sense of this specimen's treatment or condition label: 15 to 20 received Ad26.COV2.S at low or high dose, single or two shots; 5 received placebo; per-sample allocation not given. Repertoires of vaccine and placebo recipients were sequenced from samples collected on day 63 after the first injection. In Cohort 1b, around 23 adults aged 18-55 years were enrolled at a single site in Boston, USA, between 29 July and 7 August 2020. Ad26.COV2.S was a replication-incompetent adenovirus type 26 vector that expressed a prefusion-stabilized SARS-CoV-2 spike protein derived from the original Wuhan strain.

The chain is assembled from TRBV9 and TRBJ2-1, and TRBD2 aligns with 7 junction nucleotides. Sample: peripheral blood, taken in a trial of Ad26.COV2.S vaccine versus placebo. The clonotype comes from a person aged 18-60 years who received the Ad26.COV2.S COVID-19 vaccine or a placebo. DNA sequence: TGTGCCAGCAGCGTCGGGGAGGGCTCCTACAATGAGCAGTTCTTC. It specifies CASSVGEGSYNEQFF. Beyond the CDR3, the reference TRBV9 and TRBJ2-1 genes provide the residues; the full variable domain reads: DSGVTQTPKHLITATGQRVTLRCSPRSGDLSVYWYQQSLDQGLQFLIQYYNGEERAKGNILERFSAQQFPDLHSELNLSSLELGDSALYFCASSVGEGSYNEQFFGPGTRLTVL.